Described below is a single TCR beta chain sequence and its context. Its antigen is as yet unknown. At the DNA level, this CDR3 is encoded by other sequences in the same sample as well. These data are taken from a study of cytomegalovirus exposure and HLA in healthy donors. Study results and caveats: Researchers reported that a few CMV-associated chains were confirmed in vitro as CMV antigen-specific. Most CMV-associated TCR beta chains were later found to appear HLA-restricted. The study designated fewer than 200 TCR beta chains cytomegalovirus-associated.

All donors participated as healthy donors of bone marrow. The CDR3 runs 14 residues. Germline CDR1 and CDR2: MDHEN and SYDVKM. Trimming cost V 3 bases and J 0 bases, with 9 bases left between them. PCR primers comprised 60 Vbeta and 13 Jbeta primers. The table came from immunoSEQ multiplex PCR; TCRdb's copy has only in-frame clones and leaves some out. This table holds some 110,000 clones, 78% found once. The V call is TRBV28, the J call TRBJ2-7; D possibly corresponds to TRBD1 (7 bases). Sequences were obtained from PBMCs. The receptor was derived from a woman in her thirties or forties in good health and CMV-seronegative. The CDR3 region has the DNA TGTGCCAGCAGTTTGCAGGGGGGCTCCTACGAGCAGTACTTC. Translating gives CASSLQGGSYEQYF.